The 30 T cell receptor beta chains in this list originate from one sample, sequenced in a study of Graves' ophthalmopathy and Graves' hyperthyroidism. Amplified material comprised TCR beta CDR3 regions derived from RNA transcripts. First-round RT-PCR relied on HTBI primers, and a second-round multiplex PCR came next. Each CDR3 protein is one row after TCRdb ran MiXCR on the multiplex PCR reads. Here the sample spans 680,000 or so distinct CDR3 sequences, about 24% being singletons. The sample consisted of peripheral blood. Receptors originate from a woman aged 18 to 35 with stable Graves' hyperthyroidism. Some clones in this sample may be carry-over from other donors' samples.

This clonotype was found a few times. This chain connects TRBV4-1 to TRBJ2-5; TRBD2 aligns across 11 bases. Trimming at V came to 4 bases and at J to 3 bases, leaving 4 bases not matched to a gene. This CDR3 region has 15 residues. Looked up from germline, CDR1 is MGHRA and CDR2 is YSYEKL. CDR3: CASSRVLAGEETQYF. CDR3 sequence (DNA): TGCGCCAGCAGCCGGGTACTAGCGGGGGAAGAGACCCAGTACTTC.

This clonotype showed up many times. This chain joins TRBV29-1 and TRBJ1-2; 7 bases are shared with TRBD1. CDR3 length: 13 residues. Germline V gene data show CDR1 as SQVTM and CDR2 as ANQGSEA. V was clipped by 6 bases and J by 0 bases; unmatched bases: 4. CDR3 sequence (DNA): TGCAGCGTCCCCGACAGGGCTAACTATGGCTACACCTTC. Its translation: CSVPDRANYGYTF.

This clonotype was seen at least ten times. The chain couples TRBV6-1 to TRBJ1-1, with D possibly matching TRBD1 (5 bases). Germline V gene lookup returns CDR1 MNHNS and CDR2 SASEGT. This CDR3 spans 15 amino acids. Trimming took off 7 bases at V and 6 bases at J, with 21 bases between the two ends. The CDR3 loop reads CASTNNLGTTAEAFF. The CDR3 bases are TGTGCCAGCACTAACAACCTCGGGACCACGGCTGAAGCTTTCTTT.

This clonotype showed up just once. This chain uses TRBV19 with TRBJ1-1; possible D gene TRBD1, 5 bases. The CDR3 spans 15 residues. CDR1 is LNHDA, CDR2 SQIVND, per germline (reference sequence). Trimming pared 4 bases from V and 7 bases from J, leaving 19 bases between. CDR3 in amino acids: CASSSSGQGTIEAFF. For the CDR3, the DNA is TGTGCCAGTAGTAGCAGCGGGCAGGGAACGATTGAAGCTTTCTTT.

This clonotype was picked up a small number of times. J is TRBJ2-5 and V is TRBV4-1, with D possibly TRBD1 on 5 matching bases. The CDR3 is 16 residues long. CDR1 and CDR2 (germline): MGHRA, YSYEKL. V was pared by 3 bases and J by 4 bases, with 18 bases between. CDR3 nucleotides: TGCGCCAGCAGCCAGTTGGCACTTCAGGGCATAGAGACCCAGTACTTC. Its translation: CASSQLALQGIETQYF.

The chain has TRBV12-3 or TRBV12-4 and TRBJ2-7, with TRBD2 matching over 7 bases. V lost 2 bases to trimming and J lost 2 bases; unmatched junction nucleotides: 6. This CDR3 has 15 residues. CDR3 nucleotides: TGTGCCAGCAGTTTATGGCTAGCGGTTACCTACGAGCAGTACTTC. It translates to CASSLWLAVTYEQYF.

The sample holds many counts of this clonotype. The rearrangement joins TRBV11-1 to TRBJ2-2; TRBD1 might be the D (6 bases). This CDR3 has 16 residues. Deletions cut 4 bases from V and 4 bases from J, with 16 bases between. Germline V lookup: CDR1 SGHAT, CDR2 FQDESV (reference sequence). As DNA, the CDR3 is TGTGCCAGCAGCTACACTTGGACAGCTCGCACCGGGGAGCTGTTTTTT. Protein sequence: CASSYTWTARTGELFF.

The chain joins TRBV6-1 to TRBJ1-3, with a tentative D call TRBD1 (6 bases). CDR1 MNHNS and CDR2 SASEGT come from the germline V gene. There are 15 residues in the CDR3. V lost 6 bases and J 0 bases, leaving 12 bases between the germline ends. CDR3 region: CASRDSAYSGNTIYF. The CDR3 DNA reads TGTGCCAGCAGGGACAGCGCCTACTCTGGAAACACCATATATTTT.

This clonotype was observed a few times. This chain connects TRBV5-1 to TRBJ1-2; D unresolved. The germline V and J ends were trimmed by 0 bases and 2 bases, with 11 bases remaining between them. Germline loops: CDR1 SGHRS, CDR2 YFSETQ. This CDR3 is built from 15 residues. The CDR3, as DNA: TGCGCCAGCAGCTTGGGGCCAGGCGAGAACTATGGCTACACCTTC. Its protein product is CASSLGPGENYGYTF.

This clonotype was found many times. The V gene is TRBV25-1, the J gene TRBJ2-7; no clear D gene. CDR3 length: 14 residues. The V and J ends lost 1 base and 6 bases respectively, with 13 bases between them. Germline loops: CDR1 MGHDK, CDR2 SYGVNS. The CDR3 nucleotides are TGTGCCAGCAGTGAATCGAGTCCCCTGGGCGAGCAGTACTTC. Its translation is CASSESSPLGEQYF.

In its sample, this clonotype was seen many times. V usage is TRBV4-1 and J usage is TRBJ1-1; the D gene is possibly TRBD1 (5 bases). This CDR3 has 14 amino acids. V lost 4 bases to trimming and J lost 6 bases, with 15 bases between them. Germline V gene sequence: CDR1 MGHRA, CDR2 YSYEKL. In DNA form, the CDR3 reads TGCGCCAGCAGCCTGGGACGCACTACCGCTGAAGCTTTCTTT. It encodes CASSLGRTTAEAFF.

The chain joins TRBV30 to TRBJ1-1; D unresolved. The V end lost 3 bases, the J end lost 0 bases, and 8 bases lay between the germline ends. From germline, CDR1 is GTSNPN and CDR2 SVGIG (reference sequence). This CDR3 has 13 residues. The DNA for the CDR3 is TGTGCCTGGAGGCCGTACTTGAACACTGAAGCTTTCTTT. This codes for CAWRPYLNTEAFF.

The rearrangement uses TRBV6-8 and TRBJ1-1; a weak D match, TRBD1 (5 bases). Germline loops: CDR1 MNHGY, CDR2 SAAAGT. V was trimmed by 2 bases and J by 6 bases, leaving 19 bases between them. CDR3 length: 16 amino acids. CDR3 region: CASSYKDRGGSSEAFF. DNA for the CDR3: TGTGCCAGCAGTTACAAAGATCGGGGGGGAAGCTCTGAAGCTTTCTTT.

The V call is TRBV12-3 or TRBV12-4, the J call TRBJ1-6; D is unclear. Trimming cost V 6 bases and J 1 base, with 7 bases left between them. This CDR3 is 14 amino acids long. The CDR3 protein is CASSPKSYNSPLHF. CDR3 coding DNA: TGTGCCAGCAGCCCCAAATCCTATAATTCACCCCTCCACTTT.

The chain joins TRBV5-1 to TRBJ2-5; the match to TRBD2 covers 7 bases. The CDR3 has 14 amino acids. CDR1 is SGHRS, CDR2 YFSETQ, per germline. J was trimmed by 3 bases and V by 4 bases; bases with no gene match: 6. CDR3 amino acids: CASSPGGHEETQYF. The CDR3 bases are TGCGCCAGCAGCCCGGGGGGTCACGAAGAGACCCAGTACTTC.

This clonotype was recorded many times. The genes are TRBV7-2 and TRBJ1-6; D gene uncertain. This CDR3 contains 12 residues. V lost 5 bases, J lost 6 bases, and 5 bases lay in between. From germline, CDR1 is SGHTA and CDR2 FQGNSA. The CDR3 coding sequence is TGTGCCAGCAGCATGTTTAATTCACCCCTCCACTTT. This translates into CASSMFNSPLHF. The complete variable domain, with remaining parts taken from reference TRBV7-2 and TRBJ1-6, reads GAGVSQSPSNKVTEKGKDVELRCDPISGHTALYWYRQSLGQGLEFLIYFQGNSAPDKSGLPSDRFSAERTGGSVSTLTIQRTQQEDSAVYLCASSMFNSPLHFGNGTRLTVT.

This clonotype was found a few times. The rearrangement links TRBV11-2 to TRBJ2-2, with TRBD1 matching over 7 bases. The trim removed 1 base at V and 0 bases at J, leaving 8 bases unmatched. Per germline, CDR1 SGHAT and CDR2 FQNNGV. CDR3 length equals 18 residues. The DNA for the CDR3 is TGTGCCAGCAGCTTAGGGGGCTTGGGACAGCCGAACACCGGGGAGCTGTTTTTT. It specifies CASSLGGLGQPNTGELFF. Full variable domain (rest looked up from reference TRBV11-2 and TRBJ2-2): EAGVAQSPRYKIIEKRQSVAFWCNPISGHATLYWYQQILGQGPKLLIQFQNNGVVDDSQLPKDRFSAERLKGVDSTLKIQPAKLEDSAVYLCASSLGGLGQPNTGELFFGEGSRLTVL.

The chain recombines TRBV28 with TRBJ2-7, with TRBD2 identical over 14 bases. Germline assignment: CDR1 MDHEN and CDR2 SYDVKM. There are 17 residues in the CDR3. Trimming removed 9 bases from V and 5 bases from J; junction bases left unmatched: 15. The CDR3 loop reads CASTTLIRTSGGNEQYF. DNA of the CDR3: TGTGCCAGTACCACGCTCATAAGGACTAGCGGGGGGAACGAGCAGTACTTC.

In this sample, this clonotype turned up many times. This rearrangement joins TRBV25-1 to TRBJ1-1; D ambiguous. This CDR3 has 14 amino acids. Trimming took off 8 bases at V and 2 bases at J, with 15 bases between the two ends. The germline V gene has CDR1 MGHDK and CDR2 SYGVNS. In DNA, the CDR3 is TGTGCCAGCGAAGCGGGAGGGTCCAACACTGAAGCTTTCTTT. Its translation is CASEAGGSNTEAFF.

This clonotype was detected a few times. The J gene is TRBJ1-5, the V gene TRBV6-7; a possible D gene is TRBD1 (5 bases). TRBV6-7 is an ORF for which the function is uncertain. With 0 bases removed from V and 7 bases from J, the gap between germline ends came to 13 bases. The CDR3 has 15 amino acids. In DNA, the CDR3 is TGTGCCAGCAGTTACTCAAAAACAGGACACCAGCCCCAGCATTTT. This translates into CASSYSKTGHQPQHF.

The chain is built from TRBV5-5 and TRBJ2-4; the match to TRBD1 covers 10 bases. V lost 4 bases and J lost 6; bases outside the gene matches: 4. CDR3 size: 14 residues. CDR1 SGHKS and CDR2 YYEKEE come from the germline V gene (reference sequence). The CDR3 region is CASSTTGGGNIQYF. CDR3 sequence (DNA): TGTGCCAGCAGCACGACAGGGGGCGGAAACATTCAGTACTTC.

This clonotype turned up a few times. The V and J genes are TRBV5-1 and TRBJ1-2; tentative D call: TRBD1 (6 bases). Germline V gives CDR1 SGHRS, CDR2 YFSETQ. The CDR3 consists of 15 residues. The V end lost 4 bases, the J end lost 5 bases, and 18 bases lay between the germline ends. CDR3 region: CASSPEQGDGYGYTF. As DNA, the CDR3 is TGCGCCAGCAGCCCCGAACAGGGCGACGGGTATGGCTACACCTTC. The full variable domain, with the rest looked up from reference TRBV5-1 and TRBJ1-2, is KAGVTQTPRYLIKTRGQQVTLSCSPISGHRSVSWYQQTPGQGLQFLFEYFSETQRNKGNFPGRFSGRQFSNSRSEMNVSTLELGDSALYLCASSPEQGDGYGYTFGSGTRLTVV.

This rearrangement joins TRBV27 to TRBJ2-5; D is perhaps TRBD1 or TRBD2 (6 bases each). Between the trimmed V and J ends, which lost 4 bases and 4 bases, there was a span of 16 bases. Germline values: CDR1 MNHEY, CDR2 SMNVEV (reference sequence). CDR3 length: 15 amino acids. CDR3 protein: CASSSLLGGGETQYF. The CDR3 bases are TGTGCCAGCAGTTCCCTACTAGGGGGAGGAGAGACCCAGTACTTC.

This clonotype was recorded many times. The chain carries TRBV19 and TRBJ1-2, with D uncertain. The germline CDR1 and CDR2 sequences are LNHDA and SQIVND (reference sequence). The CDR3 covers 14 residues. V lost 7 bases, J lost 7 bases, and 19 bases lay in between. This CDR3 reads CASKEAGAVPGYTF. The CDR3 DNA follows: TGTGCCAGTAAGGAGGCGGGAGCGGTTCCTGGCTACACCTTC.

The V call is TRBV24-1, the J call TRBJ2-2, with 8 positions matching TRBD1. V dropped 4 bases and J dropped 3; count of bases not matched to a gene: 6. The CDR3 consists of 16 residues. Germline V gene lookup returns CDR1 KGHDR and CDR2 SFDVKD. The CDR3 reads CATSETGTGYTGELFF. The CDR3 nucleotides are TGTGCCACCAGTGAGACCGGGACAGGTTACACCGGGGAGCTGTTTTTT.

This clonotype was seen repeatedly, ten times or more. This chain uses TRBV19 with TRBJ1-1; D might be TRBD1 (5 bases). Per the germline V gene, CDR1 is LNHDA and CDR2 is SQIVND (reference sequence). Trimming took off 4 bases at V and 4 bases at J, with 10 bases between the two ends. This CDR3 region has 13 residues. The CDR3 spells CASSTNGGTEAFF. The CDR3 nucleotides read TGTGCCAGTAGTACAAACGGGGGCACTGAAGCTTTCTTT.

CDR3 sequence reads: CSVGGGGPYQETQYF. As DNA, the CDR3 is TGCAGTGTCGGGGGCGGGGGACCGTACCAAGAGACCCAGTACTTC. The rearrangement uses TRBV20-1 and TRBJ2-5, with a possible D match to TRBD2 (7 bases). CDR1 and CDR2 (germline): DFQATT, SNEGSKA (reference sequence). The germline V and J ends were trimmed by 7 bases and 0 bases, with 18 bases remaining between them. The CDR3 is made up of 15 amino acids.

This clonotype came up many times. The rearrangement uses TRBV6-1 and TRBJ1-2; possible D gene TRBD1, 5 bases. Trimming took 9 bases from V and 2 from J, leaving 19 bases between them. The germline gives CDR1 MNHNS, CDR2 SASEGT. The CDR3 loop spans 15 amino acids. DNA for the CDR3: TGTGCCAGTCGCTGTGGACAAGCAGACAACTATGGCTACACCTTC. It yields the protein CASRCGQADNYGYTF.

This clonotype appeared many times. The chain joins TRBV19 to TRBJ1-5; 8 bases agree with TRBD1. Trimming took 5 bases from V and 5 from J; bases not matched to a gene: 8. The CDR3 extends over 15 amino acids. The germline CDR1 and CDR2 sequences are LNHDA and SQIVND (reference sequence). CDR3 sequence reads: CASSPTDRVDQPQHF. The CDR3 nucleotides read TGTGCCAGTAGTCCAACGGACAGGGTTGATCAGCCCCAGCATTTT.

This clonotype was counted a few times. J is TRBJ1-1 and V is TRBV11-1; a weak D match, TRBD1 (6 bases). Trimming cost V 1 base and J 4 bases, with 13 bases left between them. This CDR3 is built from 15 residues. The V gene's germline CDR1 is SGHAT and CDR2 FQDESV (reference sequence). In DNA, the CDR3 is TGTGCCAGCAGCTTAGGAGGGGGGCGTGGCACTGAAGCTTTCTTT. It yields the protein CASSLGGGRGTEAFF.